These 29 T cell receptor beta chains were all obtained from the same sample, sequenced in a study of T cell changes during pregnancy in multiple sclerosis. Sequencing used immunoSEQ multiplex PCR; TCRdb keeps in-frame clones, though not all of them. The repertoire holds over 45,000 clones, with 90% to 95% as singletons. Sequences were derived from CD4+ T cells from peripheral blood mononuclear cells, sampled in the second trimester of pregnancy. These receptors came from a female donor with multiple sclerosis, enrolled in a pregnancy study.

The chain uses TRBV18 and TRBJ1-2; D is unresolved. V was cut by 6 bases and J by 4 bases, with 18 bases left in between. CDR1 is KGHSH and CDR2 is LQKENI in the germline V gene. The CDR3 runs to 15 residues. CDR3 sequence reads: CASSPPGREPYGYTF. As DNA, the CDR3 is TGTGCCAGCTCGCCCCCCGGTCGGGAACCCTATGGCTACACCTTC.

The chain couples TRBV7-9 to TRBJ2-7, with D tentatively TRBD1 (7 bases). Trimming shortened V by 7 bases and J by 5 bases, and 21 bases separated the two germline ends. CDR1 is SEHNR, CDR2 FQNEAQ, per germline (reference sequence). The CDR3 extends over 15 amino acids. CDR3 residues: CASIAGTVSGHEQYF. The CDR3 region has the DNA TGTGCCAGCATCGCGGGGACAGTATCAGGGCACGAGCAGTACTTC.

The J gene is TRBJ1-2, the V gene TRBV11-2, with 8 bases lining up with TRBD1. V was pared by 5 bases and J by 3 bases, with 5 bases of the junction left unmatched. The CDR3 has 14 amino acids. CDR1 is SGHAT, CDR2 FQNNGV, per germline. DNA of the CDR3: TGTGCCAGCAGCCTCACAGGGGGAGACTATGGCTACACCTTC. Encoded protein: CASSLTGGDYGYTF.

The chain is built from TRBV2 and TRBJ1-2; 9 positions agree with TRBD1. In germline, CDR1 is SNHLY, CDR2 FYNNEI. This CDR3 spans 13 amino acids. Trimming took 6 bases from V and 6 from J; bases not matched to a gene: 5. This CDR3 is CASRTGGGNGYTF. The CDR3 nucleotides read TGTGCCAGCAGAACAGGGGGCGGGAATGGCTACACCTTC.

The rearrangement links TRBV18 to TRBJ2-5; D is possibly TRBD1 (6 bases). CDR3 size: 15 residues. V shed 3 bases and J shed 4 bases, with 15 bases lying between them. Per germline, CDR1 KGHSH and CDR2 LQKENI. DNA for the CDR3: TGTGCCAGCTCACCCTCGGGCAGGGGTGGAGAGACCCAGTACTTC. It codes for CASSPSGRGGETQYF.

V gene TRBV28 combines with J gene TRBJ1-5; D may be TRBD1 (5 bases). Looked up from germline, CDR1 is MDHEN and CDR2 is SYDVKM. The V gene lost 10 bases and the J gene lost 0 bases, with 19 bases spanning the gap. This CDR3 has 16 residues. The CDR3 region is CATTVGGGISNQPQHF. DNA for the CDR3: TGTGCCACTACCGTTGGGGGGGGAATTAGCAATCAGCCCCAGCATTTT.

The chain uses TRBV28 and TRBJ2-3, with D unresolved. This CDR3 has 14 amino acids. The V gene's germline CDR1 is MDHEN and CDR2 SYDVKM. Trimming left V 1 base short and J 0 bases short, with 5 bases between. CDR3 in DNA: TGTGCCAGCAGTTTATCGCGTAGCACAGATACGCAGTATTTT. It specifies CASSLSRSTDTQYF.

The V and J genes are TRBV5-4 and TRBJ2-7, with D possibly being TRBD1 (6 bases). V lost 4 bases to trimming and J lost 4 bases, with 9 bases between them. This CDR3 comprises 12 residues. Germline assignment: CDR1 SGHNT and CDR2 YYREEE (reference sequence). The chain's CDR3 is CASSGTPYEQYF. The CDR3, as DNA: TGTGCCAGCAGCGGGACACCGTACGAGCAGTACTTC.

V usage is TRBV2 and J usage is TRBJ2-3; 13 nucleotides match TRBD2. V shed 6 bases, J shed 13 bases, and the junction held 10 bases outside the gene matches. Germline V gives CDR1 SNHLY, CDR2 FYNNEI. CDR3 length equals 14 residues. CDR3 nucleotides: TGTGCCAGCAGGGGGACTAGCGGGGTCCTTTATAAGTATTTT. Translating gives CASRGTSGVLYKYF. The variable domain in full, completed from reference TRBV2 and TRBJ2-3, reads EPEVTQTPSHQVTQMGQEVILRCVPISNHLYFYWYRQILGQKVEFLVSFYNNEISEKSEIFDDQFSVERPDGSNFTLKIRSTKLEDSAMYFCASRGTSGVLYKYFGPGTRLTVL.

The gene calls are TRBV11-2 and TRBJ2-1, with TRBD2 as a possible D gene (6 bases). This CDR3 comprises 16 residues. Trimming shortened V by 0 bases and J by 0 bases, and 9 bases separated the two germline ends. Germline V gives CDR1 SGHAT, CDR2 FQNNGV. The CDR3 region is CASSLDLATSYNEQFF. The CDR3 DNA sequence: TGTGCCAGCAGCTTAGATCTAGCGACCTCCTACAATGAGCAGTTCTTC.

This sequence joins TRBV4-2 and TRBJ2-7; D ambiguous. The CDR3 length is 15 residues. Germline CDR1 LGHNA, CDR2 YNFKEQ. Trimming shortened V by 0 bases and J by 3 bases, and 12 bases separated the two germline ends. CDR3: CASSQDEARIYEQYF. As DNA, the CDR3 is TGTGCCAGCAGCCAAGATGAGGCCCGAATCTACGAGCAGTACTTC.

The chain is built from TRBV7-8 and TRBJ1-6; TRBD1 matches at 11 bases. This CDR3 contains 15 residues. CDR1 and CDR2 (germline): SGHVS, FQNEAQ. V gave up 1 base and J gave up 11 bases; unmatched junction bases: 4. CDR3 in DNA: TGTGCCAGCAGCTTAGACGGGACAGGGGGTGCACCCCTCCACTTT. Translated, it gives CASSLDGTGGAPLHF.

The J gene is TRBJ2-7, the V gene TRBV5-1, with 9 positions matching TRBD1. Looked up from germline, CDR1 is SGHRS and CDR2 is YFSETQ. The trim removed 1 base at V and 5 bases at J, leaving 7 bases unmatched. CDR3 length: 15 residues. This CDR3 reads CASSLMGTGMHEQYF. The CDR3 DNA is TGCGCCAGCAGCTTGATGGGGACAGGGATGCACGAGCAGTACTTC.

The chain uses TRBV5-4 and TRBJ2-6; 8 bases map to TRBD1. Trimming took 6 bases from V and 2 from J; bases not matched to a gene: 13. CDR1 and CDR2 from the germline V gene are SGHNT and YYREEE (reference sequence). This CDR3 is built from 18 residues. Written as DNA, the CDR3 is TGTGCCAGCACCCCTGGTGTGACAGGGGCGACTGGGGCCAACGTCCTGACTTTC. It encodes CASTPGVTGATGANVLTF.

The genes are TRBV10-3 and TRBJ1-2; no firm D call. The CDR3 loop spans 14 amino acids. The ends were cut back, 0 bases at V and 8 bases at J, with 13 bases in the middle. CDR1 is ENHRY and CDR2 is SYGVKD in the germline V gene. Written as DNA, the CDR3 is TGTGCCATCAGTGAGTCGGCGGAAGTAGGCGGCTACACCTTC. Protein: CAISESAEVGGYTF.

The genes are TRBV6-5 and TRBJ2-7; D may be TRBD1 (6 bases). The CDR3 covers 12 residues. Germline CDR1 MNHEY, CDR2 SVGAGI. V shed 7 bases and J shed 5 bases, with 12 bases lying between them. The CDR3 sequence: CASMAGAHEQYF. Here the CDR3 DNA reads TGTGCCAGCATGGCAGGGGCCCACGAGCAGTACTTC.

V gene TRBV7-9 combines with J gene TRBJ2-1; no definite D call. The germline V gene encodes CDR1 SEHNR and CDR2 FQNEAQ (reference sequence). The CDR3 spans 11 residues. Trimming took 1 base from V and 13 from J, leaving 8 bases between them. The CDR3: CASSLDRIQFF. Here the CDR3 DNA reads TGTGCCAGCAGCTTAGATAGAATCCAGTTCTTC.

The chain carries TRBV5-1 and TRBJ1-1, with D maybe TRBD1 (6 bases). Germline V gene lookup returns CDR1 SGHRS and CDR2 YFSETQ. The CDR3 sequence is 16 residues long. Trimming took 0 bases from V and 6 from J, leaving 18 bases between them. This chain's CDR3 is CASSLESARGKPEAFF. The CDR3 coding sequence is TGCGCCAGCAGCTTGGAGTCTGCCAGGGGAAAACCTGAAGCTTTCTTT.

This chain connects TRBV9 to TRBJ2-3; a possible D gene is TRBD2 (5 bases). V lost 0 bases and J lost 6, with 23 bases in between. This CDR3 region has 18 residues. Looked up from germline, CDR1 is SGDLS and CDR2 is YYNGEE. The CDR3 is CASSVDPPGGLLSDTQYF. The CDR3 DNA is TGTGCCAGCAGCGTAGATCCCCCCGGAGGACTCCTCTCCGATACGCAGTATTTT.

The V gene is TRBV25-1, the J gene TRBJ2-1, with a tentative D call TRBD1 (5 bases). V gave up 1 base and J gave up 9 bases, with 10 bases separating them. CDR3 length equals 13 residues. Germline CDR1 MGHDK, CDR2 SYGVNS. CDR3 DNA: TGTGCCAGCAGTGAATCGGGCAGGGCTGAGCAGTTCTTC. The encoded protein is CASSESGRAEQFF.

V usage is TRBV7-2 and J usage is TRBJ2-2, with TRBD2 matching 12 bases. V shed 5 bases, J shed 3 bases, and the junction held 4 bases outside the gene matches. The CDR3 contains 16 residues. CDR1 and CDR2 (germline): SGHTA, FQGNSA. The CDR3 region is CASSALAGGHTGELFF. CDR3 nucleotide sequence: TGTGCCAGCAGCGCCCTAGCGGGGGGGCACACCGGGGAGCTGTTTTTT.

The CDR3, as DNA: TGTGCCAGTAGTGCCATCCCTGGGACAGGGGACCAAGAGACCCAGTACTTC. Protein sequence: CASSAIPGTGDQETQYF. V usage is TRBV19 and J usage is TRBJ2-5; 10 bases fit TRBD1. V was pared by 5 bases and J by 0 bases, with 9 bases of the junction left unmatched. Per the germline V gene, CDR1 is LNHDA and CDR2 is SQIVND (reference sequence). The CDR3 has 17 residues.

The V gene is TRBV19, the J gene TRBJ2-7; 9 bases agree with TRBD1. CDR1 and CDR2 from the germline V gene are LNHDA and SQIVND (reference sequence). The CDR3 has 15 amino acids. V gave up 5 bases and J gave up 5 bases; unmatched junction bases: 10. CDR3 sequence (DNA): TGTGCCAGTAGTGACCGGACAGGGGCGGAACACGAGCAGTACTTC. This codes for CASSDRTGAEHEQYF. Filled out from reference TRBV19 and TRBJ2-7, the complete variable domain reads DGGITQSPKYLFRKEGQNVTLSCEQNLNHDAMYWYRQDPGQGLRLIYYSQIVNDFQKGDIAEGYSVSREKKESFPLTVTSAQKNPTAFYLCASSDRTGAEHEQYFGPGTRLTVT.

The chain is built from TRBV6-5 and TRBJ1-1, with TRBD1 as a possible D gene (6 bases). Trimming removed 7 bases at V and 4 bases at J, with 13 bases between. CDR3 length: 13 amino acids. CDR1 is MNHEY, CDR2 SVGAGI, per germline. CDR3 sequence: CASNIQGFTEAFF. As DNA, the CDR3 is TGTGCCAGCAATATACAGGGATTCACTGAAGCTTTCTTT.

The V call is TRBV7-9, the J call TRBJ2-5, with D maybe TRBD2 (6 bases). The V and J ends lost 7 bases and 1 base respectively, with 16 bases between them. Per the germline V gene, CDR1 is SEHNR and CDR2 is FQNEAQ (reference sequence). The CDR3 runs 15 residues. The DNA for the CDR3 is TGTGCCAGCACCTCCGGGACTCTGATCCAAGAGACCCAGTACTTC. Translated, it gives CASTSGTLIQETQYF. Supplemented by reference TRBV7-9 and TRBJ2-5, the full variable domain reads DTGVSQNPRHKITKRGQNVTFRCDPISEHNRLYWYRQTLGQGPEFLTYFQNEAQLEKSRLLSDRFSAERPKGSFSTLEIQRTEQGDSAMYLCASTSGTLIQETQYFGPGTRLLVL.

A single count supports this clone. The chain couples TRBV10-3 to TRBJ2-3, with 8 bases fitting TRBD2. V was pared by 4 bases and J by 0 bases, with 6 bases of the junction left unmatched. The CDR3 length is 16 residues. The V gene's germline CDR1 is ENHRY and CDR2 SYGVKD. CDR3 DNA sequence: TGTGCCATCAGTGTGGCGGCTAGCGGGAGCACAGATACGCAGTATTTT. It is translated as CAISVAASGSTDTQYF.

The chain is built from TRBV7-2 and TRBJ2-7, with D unclear. The CDR3 has 14 amino acids. V lost 0 bases and J lost 3, with 9 bases in between. The germline gives CDR1 SGHTA, CDR2 FQGNSA. The CDR3, as DNA: TGTGCCAGCAGCTTAGCCGGTTTGGTCTACGAGCAGTACTTC. Its protein product is CASSLAGLVYEQYF. Using reference TRBV7-2 and TRBJ2-7 for the parts outside the CDR3, the full variable domain is GAGVSQSPSNKVTEKGKDVELRCDPISGHTALYWYRQSLGQGLEFLIYFQGNSAPDKSGLPSDRFSAERTGGSVSTLTIQRTQQEDSAVYLCASSLAGLVYEQYFGPGTRLTVT.

The count of this clone is one. The genes are TRBV27 and TRBJ2-7; 10 bases line up with TRBD2. CDR3 length equals 15 residues. V dropped 4 bases and J dropped 7; count of bases not matched to a gene: 10. The germline CDR1 and CDR2 sequences are MNHEY and SMNVEV (reference sequence). In DNA form, the CDR3 reads TGTGCCAGCAGTTCGCTAGCGGGAGCATACCCGGAGCAGTACTTC. Translation: CASSSLAGAYPEQYF.

DNA for the CDR3: TGTGCCAGCAGTGTTACAGGGGGCGGAGAGACCCAGTACTTC. Its protein is CASSVTGGGETQYF. This rearrangement joins TRBV28 to TRBJ2-5, with 9 bases lining up with TRBD1. Germline loops: CDR1 MDHEN, CDR2 SYDVKM. The CDR3 has 14 amino acids. J gave up 4 bases and V 5 bases, and 5 bases lay outside the gene matches.